This TCR beta chain was sequenced in a study of cytomegalovirus exposure and HLA in healthy donors. The PCR used 60 Vbeta and 13 Jbeta primers. Profiled with immunoSEQ multiplex PCR; TCRdb holds only in-frame clones, not every one. The sample lists over 150,000 clones, roughly four fifths occurring once. Nominally healthy donors were sampled, though unrecorded immune exposures were likely. Points from the study as a whole: Accurate prediction of HLA-A and HLA-B alleles (for most subjects) was reportedly achieved from TCR beta sequences.

This clone has just one count. Its specificity is unknown. Material: PBMCs. The clonotype comes from a woman in her twenties or thirties in good health and CMV-seropositive.

CDR3 sequence (DNA): TGTGCCAGCAGGGCTAGCGTCTCCGGGGAGCTGTTTTTT. Translating it yields CASRASVSGELFF. The chain employs TRBV28 and TRBJ2-2; TRBD2 is a possible D gene (6 bases). Trimming pared 6 bases from V and 6 bases from J, leaving 11 bases between. Germline assignment: CDR1 MDHEN and CDR2 SYDVKM. CDR3 length: 13 amino acids.